These 27 T cell receptor beta chains were sequenced from one sample in a study of cytotoxic CD8 clonotypes in ibrutinib-treated CLL. The data were produced by immunoSEQ multiplex PCR, yet TCRdb's version contains in-frame clones alone and is incomplete. The table records about 50,000 clones, 57% of them present only once. Sequenced here: PBMCs, sampled after 24 months of ibrutinib treatment. These receptors were obtained from a human donor with chronic lymphocytic leukemia.

The V call is TRBV6-1, the J call TRBJ2-1; D possibly corresponds to TRBD1 (6 bases). V gave up 8 bases and J gave up 8 bases, with 13 bases separating them. The germline V gene encodes CDR1 MNHNS and CDR2 SASEGT. CDR3 length: 12 residues. CDR3 nucleotide sequence: TGTGCCAGCGGCCAGGGGAATGATGAGCAGTTCTTC. It translates to CASGQGNDEQFF.

This clone was seen many times. J is TRBJ1-1 and V is TRBV10-2; no clear D gene. The germline CDR1 and CDR2 sequences are WSHSY and SAAADI. The CDR3 is 12 amino acids. Trimming pared 2 bases from V and 11 bases from J, leaving 12 bases between. The CDR3 spells CASSELYRRAFF. The CDR3 DNA is TGCGCCAGCAGTGAGCTCTACCGACGGGCTTTCTTT.

The chain recombines TRBV11-2 with TRBJ2-7; 12 nucleotides align to TRBD2. The CDR3 totals 15 residues. Germline assignment: CDR1 SGHAT and CDR2 FQNNGV. The junction had 0 bases not matched to a gene; V was cut back by 2 bases and J by 1 base. The CDR3 DNA reads as TGTGCCAGCAGCTTAACTAGCGGGGGGTCCTACGAGCAGTACTTC. Translating it yields CASSLTSGGSYEQYF.

The chain carries TRBV5-1 and TRBJ2-3; 9 positions agree with TRBD2. V lost 5 bases, J lost 3 bases, and 4 bases stayed unmatched. The CDR3 is made up of 14 amino acids. CDR1 is SGHRS and CDR2 is YFSETQ in the germline V gene. In DNA form, the CDR3 reads TGCGCCAGCAGGAACGCGGGGGGGACAGATACGCAGTATTTT. This gives the protein CASRNAGGTDTQYF.

There are a few counts of this clone. In DNA form, the CDR3 reads TGTGCCAGCAGTGCCCGACAGCTGCAAGAGACCCAGTACTTC. Amino acids: CASSARQLQETQYF. The V gene is TRBV6-5, the J gene TRBJ2-5; weak D call: TRBD1 (5 bases). CDR3 length equals 14 residues. Between the trimmed V and J ends, which lost 5 bases and 2 bases, there was a span of 12 bases. CDR1 is MNHEY and CDR2 is SVGAGI in the germline V gene.

This clone was detected only a few times. The V gene is TRBV7-8, the J gene TRBJ2-1; a possible D gene is TRBD1 (5 bases). Germline V gives CDR1 SGHVS, CDR2 FQNEAQ. Trimming left V 5 bases short and J 8 bases short, with 13 bases between. The CDR3 runs 13 residues. The CDR3, as DNA: TGTGCCAGCAGCAAGACAGAGCAGGATGAGCAGTTCTTC. This encodes CASSKTEQDEQFF.

CDR3 loop: CASSLRGVNQPQHF. The CDR3 DNA reads TGTGCCAGCAGTCTACGTGGAGTCAATCAGCCCCAGCATTTT. The chain carries TRBV27 and TRBJ1-5; D remains unclear. CDR3 size: 14 residues. Germline V gives CDR1 MNHEY, CDR2 SMNVEV (reference sequence). Trimming cost V 5 bases and J 3 bases, with 11 bases left between them.

This chain connects TRBV27 to TRBJ2-5, with D tentatively TRBD1 or TRBD2 (6 bases each). The ends were cut back, 5 bases at V and 7 bases at J, with 11 bases in the middle. The CDR3 runs 12 residues. Per the germline V gene, CDR1 is MNHEY and CDR2 is SMNVEV (reference sequence). As DNA, the CDR3 is TGTGCCAGCAGTCATAAGGGGGGGACCCAGTACTTC. Residues: CASSHKGGTQYF.

This clone turned up a few times. CDR3 residues: CASRNTGVPGYTF. CDR3 coding DNA: TGTGCCAGCAGAAATACAGGGGTTCCTGGCTACACCTTC. This chain connects TRBV27 to TRBJ1-2, with 7 bases lining up with TRBD1. CDR1 and CDR2 (germline): MNHEY, SMNVEV (reference sequence). CDR3 length: 13 residues. V was pared by 6 bases and J by 7 bases, with 8 bases of the junction left unmatched.

This sequence joins TRBV5-1 and TRBJ2-1, with 9 bases matching TRBD2. The length of the CDR3 is 14 residues. V trimming: 4 bases; J trimming: 8 bases; junction bases outside the gene matches: 7. The germline V gene encodes CDR1 SGHRS and CDR2 YFSETQ. CDR3 in DNA: TGCGCCAGCAGCCCTAGCGGGGTAGGTGATGAGCAGTTCTTC. The encoded protein is CASSPSGVGDEQFF. Complete variable domain (other parts from reference TRBV5-1 and TRBJ2-1): KAGVTQTPRYLIKTRGQQVTLSCSPISGHRSVSWYQQTPGQGLQFLFEYFSETQRNKGNFPGRFSGRQFSNSRSEMNVSTLELGDSALYLCASSPSGVGDEQFFGPGTRLTVL.

This clone showed up just a few times. This CDR3 is also generated by other DNA sequences in the sample. The V and J genes are TRBV5-1 and TRBJ2-3; perhaps D is TRBD1 or TRBD2 (6 bases each). The V gene's germline CDR1 is SGHRS and CDR2 YFSETQ. There are 16 residues in the CDR3. V lost 0 bases, J lost 1 base, and 12 bases lay in between. Here the CDR3 reads CASSLDSGAGTDTQYF. The CDR3, as DNA: TGCGCCAGCAGCTTGGACTCGGGGGCGGGCACAGATACGCAGTATTTT. Full variable domain (rest looked up from reference TRBV5-1 and TRBJ2-3): KAGVTQTPRYLIKTRGQQVTLSCSPISGHRSVSWYQQTPGQGLQFLFEYFSETQRNKGNFPGRFSGRQFSNSRSEMNVSTLELGDSALYLCASSLDSGAGTDTQYFGPGTRLTVL.

The chain joins TRBV15 to TRBJ2-2; 12 bases map to TRBD1. The germline CDR1 and CDR2 sequences are LNHNV and YYDKDF (reference sequence). There are 18 residues in the CDR3. Trimming removed 4 bases from V and 7 bases from J; junction bases left unmatched: 13. In nucleotides, the CDR3 is TGTGCCACCAGCACCCTAACGGCGGGACAGGGGGCGGTCGGGGAGCTGTTTTTT. Translated: CATSTLTAGQGAVGELFF. The entire variable domain, with the rest obtained from reference TRBV15 and TRBJ2-2, is as follows: DAMVIQNPRYQVTQFGKPVTLSCSQTLNHNVMYWYQQKSSQAPKLLFHYYDKDFNNEADTPDNFQSRRPNTSFCFLDIRSPGLGDTAMYLCATSTLTAGQGAVGELFFGEGSRLTVL.

The chain combines TRBV4-1 with TRBJ1-2; D may be TRBD1 (5 bases). The germline V and J ends were trimmed by 0 bases and 8 bases, with 13 bases remaining between them. The CDR3 runs to 14 residues. The germline V gene has CDR1 MGHRA and CDR2 YSYEKL. The CDR3 nucleotides are TGCGCCAGCAGCCAAGACCTGGGGGTGCGGGGCTACACCTTC. Translation: CASSQDLGVRGYTF.

The chain joins TRBV9 to TRBJ2-3; 10 positions agree with TRBD2. Unmatched junction bases numbered 6, after V lost 6 bases and J lost 5 bases. Per germline, CDR1 SGDLS and CDR2 YYNGEE. The CDR3 has 14 amino acids. The CDR3 sequence is CASTKRGGGDTQYF. DNA for the CDR3: TGTGCCAGCACCAAGCGGGGGGGTGGAGATACGCAGTATTTT.

The gene calls are TRBV5-1 and TRBJ2-5; 9 bases map to TRBD2. The CDR3 has 16 amino acids. Trimming cost V 3 bases and J 4 bases; bases outside gene matches: 10. Germline loops: CDR1 SGHRS, CDR2 YFSETQ. The CDR3 bases are TGCGCCAGCAGCTCCTGGGGTAGCGGGGGTTTAGAGACCCAGTACTTC. Amino acid sequence: CASSSWGSGGLETQYF.

This clone was observed a handful of times. This rearrangement joins TRBV19 to TRBJ1-4; 9 bases agree with TRBD1. Germline V gene lookup returns CDR1 LNHDA and CDR2 SQIVND (reference sequence). This CDR3 contains 14 residues. The V gene end was trimmed by 4 bases and the J gene end by 5 bases; junction bases not matched to a gene: 2. The CDR3: CASSTGTGNEKLFF. The CDR3 bases are TGTGCCAGTAGTACCGGGACAGGGAATGAAAAACTGTTTTTT.

The V gene is TRBV9, the J gene TRBJ1-1, with D possibly being TRBD1 (5 bases). The CDR3 length is 13 residues. Looked up from germline, CDR1 is SGDLS and CDR2 is YYNGEE. Trimming shortened V by 4 bases and J by 2 bases, and 9 bases separated the two germline ends. CDR3 sequence: CASSYDRNTEAFF. The CDR3 DNA reads as TGTGCCAGCAGCTACGACAGAAACACTGAAGCTTTCTTT.

The chain uses TRBV19 and TRBJ2-3; 12 bases agree with TRBD2. From germline, CDR1 is LNHDA and CDR2 SQIVND (reference sequence). This CDR3 region has 16 residues. The J segment lost 0 bases and the V segment lost 4 bases, leaving 2 bases of the junction unmatched. The CDR3, as DNA: TGTGCCAGTAGTAGACTAGCGGGGGAGAGCACAGATACGCAGTATTTT. Translation: CASSRLAGESTDTQYF.

The chain employs TRBV5-6 and TRBJ2-3; 7 bases map to TRBD1. The CDR3 sequence is 16 residues long. The V gene's germline CDR1 is SGHDT and CDR2 YYEEEE. V gave up 4 bases and J gave up 0 bases; unmatched junction bases: 8. The CDR3, as DNA: TGTGCCAGCAGCAGGTACAGGGGCTCCAGCACAGATACGCAGTATTTT. It encodes CASSRYRGSSTDTQYF.

The gene calls are TRBV4-2 and TRBJ1-1; 7 bases are shared with TRBD1. The CDR3 is 16 amino acids. Germline loops: CDR1 LGHNA, CDR2 YNFKEQ. J gave up 3 bases and V 0 bases, and 7 bases lay outside the gene matches. The CDR3 protein is CASSQDRAGGYTEAFF. CDR3 in DNA: TGTGCCAGCAGCCAAGATAGGGCAGGGGGGTACACTGAAGCTTTCTTT.

This clone has just a few counts. The rearrangement uses TRBV6-6 and TRBJ1-6, with a possible D match to TRBD1 (5 bases). This CDR3 comprises 14 residues. CDR1 and CDR2 (germline): MNHNY, SVGAGI (reference sequence). The V end lost 6 bases, the J end lost 9 bases, and 15 bases lay between the germline ends. CDR3 residues: CASRFGAGLSPLHF. The DNA of the CDR3 is TGTGCCAGCAGGTTTGGGGCAGGGCTTTCACCCCTCCACTTT.

The chain has TRBV18 and TRBJ2-1; 8 bases fit TRBD2. Unmatched junction bases numbered 6, after V lost 2 bases and J lost 0 bases. The CDR3 is 17 amino acids. Germline lookup yields CDR1 KGHSH and CDR2 LQKENI. CDR3 bases: TGTGCCAGCTCACCAAGAAAAGCGGGGGTCTCCTACAATGAGCAGTTCTTC. Its protein is CASSPRKAGVSYNEQFF.

This sequence joins TRBV11-2 and TRBJ2-1; no clear D. CDR3 length equals 14 residues. Germline CDR1 reads SGHAT; CDR2 reads FQNNGV. V shed 5 bases and J shed 7 bases, with 15 bases lying between them. CDR3 in amino acids: CASSEVRGRNEQFF. The CDR3 bases are TGTGCCAGCAGCGAGGTAAGAGGACGTAATGAGCAGTTCTTC.

This clone was detected ten times or more. The V call is TRBV6-6, the J call TRBJ2-3; 7 bases agree with TRBD2. This CDR3 has 15 amino acids. The V segment lost 6 bases and the J segment 0 bases; nucleotides outside the gene matches: 6. CDR1 and CDR2 from the germline V gene are MNHNY and SVGAGI (reference sequence). This CDR3 is CASRQLAASTDTQYF. The CDR3 DNA reads TGTGCCAGCAGACAGCTAGCGGCTAGCACAGATACGCAGTATTTT.

Concerning this clone: The identical CDR3 is also encoded by other nucleotide sequences in the sample. The chain is built from TRBV15 and TRBJ2-2; 8 nucleotides agree with TRBD1. Germline assignment: CDR1 LNHNV and CDR2 YYDKDF (reference sequence). The CDR3 sequence is 16 residues long. The J segment lost 1 base and the V segment lost 1 base, leaving 2 bases of the junction unmatched. CDR3 in DNA: TGTGCCACCAGCAGAGGTGGGACAGGGAACACCGGGGAGCTGTTTTTT. Its protein is CATSRGGTGNTGELFF.

The chain carries TRBV21-1 and TRBJ2-3; the listed D gene, TRBD2, was not tested against the DNA. TRBV21-1 is a pseudogene segment. The CDR3 sequence is 9 residues long. This CDR3 reads CASSKGGPF. CDR3 sequence (DNA): TGTGCCAGCAGCAAAGGAGGTCCTTTT.

The CDR3: CASSPRTGVNTGELFF. CDR3 nucleotide sequence: TGTGCCAGCAGCCCACGGACAGGGGTGAACACCGGGGAGCTGTTTTTT. The chain recombines TRBV9 with TRBJ2-2; TRBD1 aligns across 9 bases. This CDR3 region has 16 residues. The V gene end was trimmed by 4 bases and the J gene end by 1 base; junction bases not matched to a gene: 5. The germline gives CDR1 SGDLS, CDR2 YYNGEE.